Described below is a single TCR beta chain sequence and its context. Antigen unknown. Measured with immunoSEQ multiplex PCR; TCRdb has only the in-frame clones, and not every one. The sample has under 20,000 clones, over 60% seen once. Specified treatment: 15 Gy SBRT to primary tumor, nephrectomy 4 weeks later. Nephrectomy followed 15 Gy stereotactic body radiation by 4 weeks. There are 16 residues in the CDR3. After removal of 5 bases from V and 0 bases from J, the junction contained 6 bases not matched to a gene. Germline CDR1 reads SGHTA; CDR2 reads FQGNSA. This entry belongs to a study of radiation and T cells in renal cell carcinoma. Study results and caveats: Dominant CDR3 motifs were more common in irradiated tumors than controls.

This TCR came from a woman aged 70-85 years with renal cell carcinoma. The chain carries TRBV7-2 and TRBJ1-5; 8 nucleotides agree with TRBD1. The sequenced sample was tumor tissue, obtained from a patient whose treatment included radiotherapy and nephrectomy. The CDR3 spells CASSGQGSISNQPQHF. The CDR3 DNA follows: TGTGCCAGCAGCGGACAGGGTTCGATTAGCAATCAGCCCCAGCATTTT.